These 21 T cell receptor beta chains were all obtained from the same sample, sequenced in a study of shared clonotypes between healthy human individuals. CD8 cells classed as naive were CD45RO-negative and positively selected for CCR7, excluding terminally differentiated effector memory CD45RA+ cells. The table came from immunoSEQ multiplex PCR; TCRdb's copy has only in-frame clones and leaves some out. This table holds approximately 2,000,000 clones, around 93% found once. Sequencing was performed on naive CD8+ T cells from PBMCs. Receptors originate from a man aged 18-30 years in good health. Some clones in this sample may be carry-over from other donors' samples.

This clone showed up just once. The chain recombines TRBV27 with TRBJ2-1; D call uncertain. CDR3 size: 11 residues. V was trimmed by 7 bases and J by 9 bases, leaving 10 bases between them. Germline CDR1 MNHEY, CDR2 SMNVEV (reference sequence). The CDR3 DNA reads TGTGCCAGCACCCTATCGGGTGAGCAGTTCTTC. Amino acid sequence: CASTLSGEQFF.

The chain combines TRBV19 with TRBJ1-4, with D unresolved. V was shortened by 4 bases and J by 0 bases, with 6 bases between the two germline ends. The CDR3 loop spans 14 amino acids. Germline CDR1 and CDR2: LNHDA and SQIVND (reference sequence). CDR3 sequence (DNA): TGTGCCAGTAGTACCGTAGCAACTAATGAAAAACTGTTTTTT. Translation gives CASSTVATNEKLFF.

This clone came up once. The rearrangement links TRBV9 to TRBJ1-5, with unresolved D. This CDR3 has 15 residues. Trimming left V 2 bases short and J 4 bases short, with 13 bases between. CDR1 and CDR2 from the germline V gene are SGDLS and YYNGEE. CDR3 nucleotide sequence: TGTGCCAGCAGCGTCGGACCAAGGATTAATCAGCCCCAGCATTTT. Translated: CASSVGPRINQPQHF.

The chain uses TRBV27 and TRBJ2-7, with 14 bases matching TRBD2. CDR3 length: 15 amino acids. Germline CDR1 is MNHEY and CDR2 is SMNVEV (reference sequence). J gave up 3 bases and V 5 bases, and 3 bases lay outside the gene matches. CDR3 nucleotides: TGTGCCAGCAGTACGGGACTAGCGGGGGTCTACGAGCAGTACTTC. As protein: CASSTGLAGVYEQYF.

The V gene is TRBV11-2, the J gene TRBJ2-7; D remains unclear. The CDR3 sequence is 14 residues long. The V end lost 0 bases, the J end lost 3 bases, and 9 bases lay between the germline ends. Germline CDR1 reads SGHAT; CDR2 reads FQNNGV. The CDR3 DNA reads as TGTGCCAGCAGCTTAGAACCCAAGCGCTACGAGCAGTACTTC. Protein sequence: CASSLEPKRYEQYF. Combining the CDR3 with reference TRBV11-2 and TRBJ2-7 gives the whole variable domain EAGVAQSPRYKIIEKRQSVAFWCNPISGHATLYWYQQILGQGPKLLIQFQNNGVVDDSQLPKDRFSAERLKGVDSTLKIQPAKLEDSAVYLCASSLEPKRYEQYFGPGTRLTVT.

The chain couples TRBV27 to TRBJ2-7; D is ambiguous. The V gene lost 0 bases and the J gene lost 4 bases, with 13 bases spanning the gap. CDR3 length equals 15 residues. In germline, CDR1 is MNHEY, CDR2 SMNVEV (reference sequence). The CDR3 here is CASSLSIRMIYEQYF. The CDR3 nucleotides are TGTGCCAGCAGTTTATCGATCCGGATGATATACGAGCAGTACTTC.

The chain uses TRBV27 and TRBJ2-1; the match to TRBD2 covers 13 bases. Losses at the gene ends were 3 bases for V and 8 bases for J; bases not matched to a gene: 10. The CDR3 has 17 residues. Germline CDR1 is MNHEY and CDR2 is SMNVEV (reference sequence). This CDR3 reads CASSFRTSGSFFHEQFF. In DNA, the CDR3 is TGTGCCAGCAGTTTCAGGACTAGCGGGAGCTTTTTCCATGAGCAGTTCTTC.

The J gene is TRBJ2-7, the V gene TRBV5-4, with 9 bases identical to TRBD2. The CDR3 has 16 residues. Germline CDR1 is SGHNT and CDR2 is YYREEE (reference sequence). V trimming: 4 bases; J trimming: 7 bases; junction bases outside the gene matches: 15. The CDR3 nucleotides are TGTGCCAGCAGCCCGACAGGACTAGCGCCGGTAGGGGAGCAGTACTTC. Translation gives CASSPTGLAPVGEQYF.

The gene calls are TRBV28 and TRBJ2-2, with 9 bases that match TRBD2. Germline V lookup: CDR1 MDHEN, CDR2 SYDVKM. The CDR3 runs to 14 residues. The J segment lost 6 bases and the V segment lost 3 bases, leaving 2 bases of the junction unmatched. The DNA for the CDR3 is TGTGCCAGCAGTTTTGGCGGGAGGGCCGGGGAGCTGTTTTTT. The encoded protein is CASSFGGRAGELFF.

J is TRBJ2-1 and V is TRBV7-9; D ambiguous. CDR3 size: 13 residues. With 1 base removed from V and 5 bases from J, the gap between germline ends came to 6 bases. Germline CDR1 is SEHNR and CDR2 is FQNEAQ (reference sequence). This CDR3 is CASSLVTNNEQFF. In DNA, the CDR3 is TGTGCCAGCAGCTTAGTTACAAACAATGAGCAGTTCTTC.

J is TRBJ2-1 and V is TRBV4-1; D is ambiguous. The CDR3 has 16 residues. CDR1 and CDR2 (germline): MGHRA, YSYEKL. Trimming removed 0 bases at V and 2 bases at J, with 11 bases between. CDR3 in amino acids: CASSQETLKPYNEQFF. CDR3 bases: TGCGCCAGCAGCCAAGAGACTCTCAAGCCCTACAATGAGCAGTTCTTC.

This rearrangement joins TRBV7-8 to TRBJ2-4; D gene uncertain. CDR1 is SGHVS and CDR2 is FQNEAQ in the germline V gene. This CDR3 region has 16 residues. V was clipped by 1 base and J by 3 bases, with 13 bases between them. CDR3 region: CASSLVPGSGKNIQYF. The CDR3 coding sequence is TGTGCCAGCAGCTTAGTGCCGGGTTCGGGCAAAAACATTCAGTACTTC.

The chain joins TRBV9 to TRBJ2-3; D is ambiguous. The CDR3 has 15 residues. Germline V gene sequence: CDR1 SGDLS, CDR2 YYNGEE. The germline V and J ends were trimmed by 3 bases and 2 bases, with 13 bases remaining between them. DNA of the CDR3: TGTGCCAGCAGCGGTCGAGGCCCAAACACAGATACGCAGTATTTT. This gives the protein CASSGRGPNTDTQYF.

This clone was counted only a few times. The genes are TRBV9 and TRBJ2-1, with 10 bases identical to TRBD1. Germline V CDR1 and CDR2: SGDLS, YYNGEE. CDR3 size: 14 residues. V was pared by 0 bases and J by 8 bases, with 2 bases of the junction left unmatched. DNA for the CDR3: TGTGCCAGCAGCGTAGGGGACAGGGGCGATGAGCAGTTCTTC. Amino acids: CASSVGDRGDEQFF. Based on the CDR3 plus reference TRBV9 and TRBJ2-1, the full variable domain is DSGVTQTPKHLITATGQRVTLRCSPRSGDLSVYWYQQSLDQGLQFLIQYYNGEERAKGNILERFSAQQFPDLHSELNLSSLELGDSALYFCASSVGDRGDEQFFGPGTRLTVL.

V is TRBV5-5 and J is TRBJ2-7; D perhaps matches TRBD2 (5 bases). The CDR3 consists of 15 residues. The V gene lost 1 base and the J gene lost 2 bases, with 13 bases spanning the gap. Germline V gene lookup returns CDR1 SGHKS and CDR2 YYEKEE (reference sequence). In nucleotides, the CDR3 is TGTGCCAGCAGCTTGATCCCCGGGAACACCTACGAGCAGTACTTC. Translating it yields CASSLIPGNTYEQYF.

The V call is TRBV7-9, the J call TRBJ2-1, with 7 positions matching TRBD1. The CDR3 is made up of 12 amino acids. Germline CDR1 SEHNR, CDR2 FQNEAQ (reference sequence). The V and J ends lost 4 bases and 14 bases, in that order; junction bases with no gene match: 8. The CDR3 protein is CASSYFRDSKFF. CDR3 in DNA: TGTGCCAGCAGCTACTTCCGGGACAGCAAGTTCTTC.

This chain uses TRBV6-5 with TRBJ2-1; TRBD1 matches 7 bases. The junction had 7 bases not matched to a gene; V was cut back by 2 bases and J by 6 bases. Germline values: CDR1 MNHEY, CDR2 SVGAGI. The CDR3 covers 15 residues. The CDR3: CASSYGDSVGNEQFF. The CDR3 coding sequence is TGTGCCAGCAGTTACGGGGACAGCGTAGGCAATGAGCAGTTCTTC.

V usage is TRBV5-1 and J usage is TRBJ2-5, with 10 bases lining up with TRBD1. This CDR3 spans 16 amino acids. The trim removed 4 bases at V and 1 base at J, leaving 7 bases unmatched. Per germline, CDR1 SGHRS and CDR2 YFSETQ. The CDR3 here is CASSARTGGFQETQYF. The CDR3 nucleotides read TGCGCCAGCAGCGCCAGGACAGGGGGTTTCCAAGAGACCCAGTACTTC.

CDR3 bases: TGTGCCAGCAGTGAACTAGGGACAGACACTGAAGCTTTCTTT. Encoded protein: CASSELGTDTEAFF. The chain has TRBV2 and TRBJ1-1, with 7 bases lining up with TRBD1. The CDR3 consists of 14 residues. V gave up 2 bases and J gave up 3 bases; unmatched junction bases: 3. Germline V lookup: CDR1 SNHLY, CDR2 FYNNEI.

The chain uses TRBV5-3 and TRBJ2-1; 13 bases fit TRBD2. TRBV5-3 is reported as an ORF; its role is uncertain. The CDR3 runs 17 residues. With V trimmed by 4 bases and J by 4 bases, 8 bases remained unmatched. The CDR3 DNA is TGTGCCAGAAGCCGGTCTCTGGGACTAGCGGGATACAATGAGCAGTTCTTC. Amino acids: CARSRSLGLAGYNEQFF.

This clone appeared a single time. The rearrangement links TRBV5-1 to TRBJ1-2; D gene ambiguous. CDR1 and CDR2 from the germline V gene are SGHRS and YFSETQ. The CDR3 contains 14 residues. With 4 bases removed from V and 8 bases from J, the gap between germline ends came to 18 bases. For the CDR3, the DNA is TGCGCCAGCAGCCTGGATGACACCCTTGTAGGCTACACCTTC. Translating it yields CASSLDDTLVGYTF.